This T cell receptor (beta chain) comes out of a study of OX40 agonist ivuxolimab in advanced cancers. With regard to the full study: Ivuxolimab was an agonistic, fully human IgG2 monoclonal antibody directed against OX40 (CD134), a costimulatory receptor. Intravenous ivuxolimab was administered to patients every 2 weeks at six dose levels: 0.01, 0.1, 0.3, 1.5, 3 and 10 mg/kg. Of the approximately 50 patients in dose escalation, 19 had hepatocellular carcinoma, roughly 15 had melanoma, 9 had renal cell carcinoma and 9 had head and neck cancer. In the dose-escalation cohort, 82.7% of patients were male, and the mean age was roughly 60 years, with a range of roughly 23 to 85. Patients were allowed to have had prior anti-PD-1, anti-PD-L1 or anti-CTLA-4 therapy, and 30% to 40% of the dose-escalation patients had been treated with checkpoint inhibitors. Partial responses occurred in three dose-escalation patients, of whom one had hepatocellular carcinoma and two had cutaneous melanoma. Peripheral TCRbeta sequencing was intended to test whether TCR sequence diversity was altered and clonal T-cell expansion was caused by ivuxolimab. The paper covers the monotherapy dose-escalation part of the phase I ivuxolimab trial, which included N ≈ 52 patients.

Of note for this clone: Its recognized antigen is unknown. No per-base quality is available; no much larger clone lies one base away.

The trial excluded patients who had a history of autoimmune disease or were on systemic immunosuppression. In every dose cohort, peripheral blood was drawn for TCR sequencing at baseline, cycle 4 day 1, and cycle 7 day 1. Samples came from an open-label, multicenter, first-in-human phase I dose-escalation trial of ivuxolimab. The trial enrolled adults with locally advanced or metastatic head and neck squamous cell, hepatocellular, melanoma or renal cell carcinoma. Before TCR sequencing, CD4+ T cells and CD8+ T cells were sorted from peripheral blood as separate populations. To sequence the TCRbeta CDR3 region, genomic DNA was isolated from the sorted cells. TCRbeta CDR3 regions were sequenced using the immunoSEQ Assay. TCRdb obtained this table from immuneACCESS and retained in-frame rearrangements with V and J assigned. These tables miss some clones; where compared with another copy, unresolved V genes account for less than half of the shortfall, and the remainder is unexplained. Present in this sample are about 100,000 clones, 90% of which were seen just once. The top ten constitute 0.31% of the sample.

Paper-wide results and their limitations: On average, CD8+ T cells showed more expanded clones than CD4+ T cells after ivuxolimab. The antigen specificity of the clonally expanded peripheral T cells was not determined. In the 0.1-3.0 mg/kg groups, partial responders were among the patients with the lowest normalized peripheral clonal expansion, particularly in CD8+ T cells. At doses of 0.1 to 3.0 mg/kg, clonal expansion of both CD4+ and CD8+ T cells in blood was seen between baseline and week 6. Low levels of normalized T-cell clonal expansion were also seen in some nonresponding patients.

CDR1 is given as SGHTA and CDR2 as FQGNSA, both from the germline V gene. Trimming at the junction amounts to 0 bases on V and 7 bases on J, and the germline ends lie 7 bases apart. The CDR3, cysteine through phenylalanine, is 13 amino acids long. CDR3 DNA only is kept here, 39 bases in frame from base 1. The TCR was taken from an adult with an advanced solid tumor such as melanoma, head and neck, liver or kidney cancer. Sequencing was performed on CD4+ or CD8+ T cells sorted from blood, taken in a trial of the OX40 agonist ivuxolimab. The chain couples TRBV7-2 to TRBJ2-1; the D gene is not confidently resolved. CDR3 sequence: CASSLAGTNEQFF. The nucleotide sequence reads TGTGCCAGCAGCTTAGCGGGCACTAATGAGCAGTTCTTC. Here the CDR3 is joined to the reference TRBV7-2 and TRBJ2-1 genes, and the full variable domain is: GAGVSQSPSNKVTEKGKDVELRCDPISGHTALYWYRQSLGQGLEFLIYFQGNSAPDKSGLPSDRFSAERTGGSVSTLTIQRTQQEDSAVYLCASSLAGTNEQFFGPGTRLTVL.